This TCR beta chain was observed in a study of cytomegalovirus exposure and HLA in healthy donors. Study-wide results and limits: It is likely that the observed cluster of highly shared sequence variants was a sequencing artifact. Fewer N-insertions (relative to the 666-donor mean) were reportedly seen in an Asian-associated ancestry cluster in a later analysis. Several top significant clusters appeared, in a later analysis, to be linked to common viral pathogens.

On this clone: What it binds is not known.

This CDR3 is 15 amino acids long. The germline V gene encodes CDR1 SGDLS and CDR2 YYNGEE. Trimming pared 4 bases from V and 2 bases from J, leaving 15 bases between. Amplification used 60 Vbeta primers and 13 Jbeta primers. Profiled with immunoSEQ multiplex PCR; TCRdb holds only in-frame clones, not every one. The sample includes over 120,000 clones, roughly four fifths of them seen just once. This TCR derives from a woman aged 60 to 75 in good health and CMV-seropositive. What was sequenced was PBMCs. The gene calls are TRBV9 and TRBJ2-5; TRBD2 is a possible D gene (7 bases). The CDR3 is CASSRGGGTQETQYF. The CDR3, as DNA: TGTGCCAGCAGCAGAGGGGGGGGAACTCAAGAGACCCAGTACTTC.